Listed here are 21 T cell receptor beta chains from one sample, sequenced in a study of blood T cells in healthy people across ages. Primed by a sample-barcoded 5' primer and a J-beta primer mix, a second PCR proceeded for about 6 to 12 cycles. One entry per CDR3 protein results from TCRdb running MiXCR on the 5' RACE reads. The data contain some 900,000 distinct CDR3 sequences, about 28% of them singletons. Sequencing used blood. All receptors come from a woman at least 80 years old in good health.

This clonotype was detected ten times or more. The chain is built from TRBV3-1 and TRBJ2-7; 16 nucleotides align to TRBD2. The CDR3 is 18 amino acids. V dropped 4 bases and J dropped 3; count of bases not matched to a gene: 9. From germline, CDR1 is LGHDT and CDR2 YNNKEL (reference sequence). Here the CDR3 DNA reads TGTGCCAGCAGCCGATCCGGGACTAGCGGGGGGGCTTACTACGAGCAGTACTTC. Protein sequence: CASSRSGTSGGAYYEQYF.

This clonotype was recorded at least ten times. The rearrangement links TRBV6-6 to TRBJ1-2; no clear D. The CDR3 spans 15 residues. V was trimmed by 2 bases and J by 7 bases, leaving 17 bases between them. Germline V gives CDR1 MNHNY, CDR2 SVGAGI (reference sequence). CDR3 in amino acids: CASSYLPLGASGYTF. Written as DNA, the CDR3 is TGTGCCAGCAGTTACCTACCATTAGGAGCCAGTGGCTACACCTTC.

This clonotype was recorded at least ten times. V gene TRBV18 combines with J gene TRBJ2-7; TRBD1 or TRBD2 may be the D gene (5 bases each). This CDR3 contains 14 residues. V shed 4 bases and J shed 2 bases, with 12 bases lying between them. Germline lookup yields CDR1 KGHSH and CDR2 LQKENI. The CDR3 DNA sequence: TGTGCCAGCTCACTAGCGCAGGGAGCCTACGAGCAGTACTTC. This sequence encodes CASSLAQGAYEQYF.

This clonotype showed up many times. This rearrangement joins TRBV5-6 to TRBJ2-1; D perhaps matches TRBD1 (6 bases). Trimming removed 5 bases at V and 8 bases at J, with 11 bases between. The CDR3 runs to 12 residues. The germline V gene encodes CDR1 SGHDT and CDR2 YYEEEE. CDR3 loop: CASSSGAHEQFF. CDR3 DNA: TGTGCCAGCAGTTCAGGGGCCCATGAGCAGTTCTTC.

This clonotype was counted at least ten times. The genes are TRBV9 and TRBJ2-1; 10 bases are a match to TRBD2. The CDR3 has 16 residues. From germline, CDR1 is SGDLS and CDR2 YYNGEE. Germline trimming cut 6 bases from V and 4 bases from J; bases unmatched to any gene: 10. This CDR3 is CASTDKTSGVYNEQFF. The CDR3 DNA is TGTGCCAGCACCGATAAAACTAGCGGGGTATACAATGAGCAGTTCTTC.

For this clonotype: This may be a read error: a much more frequent sequence differs by one nucleotide. This sequence joins TRBV6-2 or TRBV6-3 and TRBJ2-5, with a possible D match to TRBD1 (5 bases). Judging by the DNA end, TRBJ2-7 fits better; the J call may be wrong. CDR1 is MNHEY, CDR2 SVGEGT, per germline. The CDR3 covers 14 residues. The CDR3 nucleotides are TGTGCCAGCAGTTACAGGGGTGTGTGGGACGAGCAGTACTTC. Translated: CASSYRGVWDEQYF.

About this clonotype itself: One base away lies a much larger clone, so this may be a sequencing read error. The V and J genes are TRBV5-6 and TRBJ2-6; D not certain. From germline, CDR1 is SGHDT and CDR2 YYEEEE. The CDR3 runs 13 residues. Written as DNA, the CDR3 is TGTGTCAGCACTCTAGGAGGGGCCAACGTCCTGACTTTC. It translates to CVSTLGGANVLTF.

Notes on this clonotype: At one boundary the junction diverges from the germline segment, which might be a read error. The CDR3 DNA follows: TGTACCAGCAGCTCAAGTTACTCTGGGGCCAACGTCCTGACTTTC. Translation gives CTSSSSYSGANVLTF. The J gene is TRBJ2-6, the V gene TRBV11-2, with D unresolved. The CDR3 extends over 15 amino acids. Germline V CDR1 and CDR2: SGHAT, FQNNGV.

This clonotype was counted only a few times. The chain employs TRBV5-1 and TRBJ1-1, with TRBD1 matching 10 bases. Germline CDR1 reads SGHRS; CDR2 reads YFSETQ. This CDR3 contains 17 residues. Unmatched junction bases numbered 14, after V lost 4 bases and J lost 5 bases. The CDR3 loop reads CASSQGTGDLRGTEAFF. The CDR3 nucleotides read TGCGCCAGCAGCCAGGGGACAGGGGATTTGCGGGGTACTGAAGCTTTCTTT.

The V call is TRBV20-1, the J call TRBJ1-5; 9 bases are a match to TRBD1. This CDR3 has 16 residues. Germline V gives CDR1 DFQATT, CDR2 SNEGSKA (reference sequence). V shed 1 base, J shed 2 bases, and the junction held 6 bases outside the gene matches. The CDR3 loop reads CSARGQGGWGNQPQHF. Here the CDR3 DNA reads TGCAGTGCTAGAGGACAGGGGGGTTGGGGCAATCAGCCCCAGCATTTT.

This clonotype has more than one count but fewer than ten. This chain uses TRBV18 with TRBJ2-5; D gene ambiguous. V was pared by 6 bases and J by 3 bases, with 14 bases between. This CDR3 has 14 residues. Germline CDR1 is KGHSH and CDR2 is LQKENI. The CDR3 nucleotides read TGTGCCAGCTCTCCCGGAAACACCAAAGAGACCCAGTACTTC. This sequence encodes CASSPGNTKETQYF.

Many counts were recorded for this clonotype. The chain recombines TRBV7-2 with TRBJ1-2, with 11 bases aligning to TRBD1. Per germline, CDR1 SGHTA and CDR2 FQGNSA. Trimming at V came to 5 bases and at J to 6 bases, leaving 8 bases not matched to a gene. The CDR3 loop spans 15 amino acids. The CDR3 DNA reads as TGTGCCAGCAGCCTCGGGACAGGGGGAAGGGATGGCTACACCTTC. As protein: CASSLGTGGRDGYTF. Based on the CDR3 plus reference TRBV7-2 and TRBJ1-2, the full variable domain is GAGVSQSPSNKVTEKGKDVELRCDPISGHTALYWYRQSLGQGLEFLIYFQGNSAPDKSGLPSDRFSAERTGGSVSTLTIQRTQQEDSAVYLCASSLGTGGRDGYTFGSGTRLTVV.

This clonotype appeared many times. This chain links TRBV10-3 with TRBJ1-2; D may be TRBD1 (5 bases). Germline CDR1 is ENHRY and CDR2 is SYGVKD. The CDR3 runs 14 residues. V was cut by 11 bases and J by 8 bases, with 24 bases left in between. The CDR3 DNA reads as TGTGCCGTACCCCGCCCCGGACAATTTCAGGGCTACACCTTC. It codes for CAVPRPGQFQGYTF.

This clonotype has a single count. The chain combines TRBV6-4 with TRBJ2-7; 10 bases are shared with TRBD2. Germline trimming cut 8 bases from V and 0 bases from J; bases unmatched to any gene: 10. The germline CDR1 and CDR2 sequences are MRHNA and SNTAGT. The CDR3 loop spans 16 amino acids. CDR3 DNA: TGTGCCAGCTTCGAACTGGGACTAGCGACCTCCTACGAGCAGTACTTC. This encodes CASFELGLATSYEQYF.

This clonotype was picked up one time. A much larger clone lies a single base off, so this may be a read error. V usage is TRBV5-1 and J usage is TRBJ2-5, with 7 nucleotides matching TRBD1. Per the germline V gene, CDR1 is SGHRS and CDR2 is YFSETQ. The CDR3 is made up of 14 amino acids. CDR3 sequence reads: CTSSLGGTVETQYF. The CDR3 region has the DNA TGCACCAGCAGCCTAGGGGGCACGGTCGAGACCCAGTACTTC.

This clonotype appeared a few times. This may be a read error: a much more frequent sequence differs by one nucleotide. This chain joins TRBV6-2 or TRBV6-3 and TRBJ2-1; maybe TRBD1 (5 bases). With 0 bases removed from V and 9 bases from J, the gap between germline ends came to 15 bases. Germline CDR1 and CDR2: MNHEY and SVGEGT. The CDR3 is 15 residues long. The CDR3 is CASSYSQGWGGEQFF. The CDR3 DNA is TGTGCCAGCAGTTACTCCCAGGGCTGGGGTGGTGAGCAGTTCTTC.

The chain combines TRBV4-1 with TRBJ2-4; possibly TRBD1 for D (6 bases). This CDR3 comprises 18 residues. Trimming took off 3 bases at V and 0 bases at J, with 18 bases between the two ends. CDR1 is MGHRA and CDR2 is YSYEKL in the germline V gene. In DNA form, the CDR3 reads TGCGCCAGCAGCCAGGGTTCCCAGGGGTTGGTAGCCAAAAACATTCAGTACTTC. Its protein product is CASSQGSQGLVAKNIQYF.

This clonotype was counted ten times or more. The chain combines TRBV12-3 or TRBV12-4 with TRBJ1-6; TRBD1 is a possible D gene (5 bases). The CDR3 runs to 13 residues. Trimming took 4 bases from V and 7 from J, leaving 8 bases between them. CDR3 DNA: TGTGCCAGCAGTTCCAGGGTCAATTCACCCCTCCACTTT. This translates into CASSSRVNSPLHF.

Ten or more counts support this clonotype. This chain links TRBV5-1 with TRBJ2-5, with 7 bases matching TRBD1. Germline-derived CDR1 and CDR2 are SGHRS and YFSETQ. CDR3 size: 16 residues. V was pared by 3 bases and J by 0 bases, with 8 bases of the junction left unmatched. The CDR3 loop reads CASSSGQVGDQETQYF. In DNA form, the CDR3 reads TGCGCCAGCAGCTCAGGACAGGTCGGCGACCAAGAGACCCAGTACTTC.

V usage is TRBV7-9 and J usage is TRBJ1-6; 7 bases are a match to TRBD1. There are 20 residues in the CDR3. The V segment lost 1 base and the J segment 9 bases; nucleotides outside the gene matches: 21. Germline lookup yields CDR1 SEHNR and CDR2 FQNEAQ (reference sequence). This CDR3 reads CASSLESVARQGRFSSPLHF. CDR3 DNA sequence: TGTGCCAGCAGCTTAGAGAGCGTAGCCCGACAGGGCCGGTTTTCTTCACCCCTCCACTTT.

The table lists this clonotype with many counts. The gene calls are TRBV10-3 and TRBJ1-6, with 11 nucleotides matching TRBD1. Germline V gene sequence: CDR1 ENHRY, CDR2 SYGVKD. With V trimmed by 2 bases and J by 10 bases, 7 bases remained unmatched. The CDR3 extends over 16 amino acids. CDR3 residues: CAISEEEGQGGSPLHF. For the CDR3, the DNA is TGTGCCATCAGTGAGGAAGAGGGACAGGGGGGGTCACCCCTCCACTTT.